Shown below are 20 T cell receptor beta chains from a single sample sequenced in a study of blood T cell repertoires in COVID-19. Clones were read by immunoSEQ multiplex PCR, and TCRdb kept only the in-frame ones, dropping some. The data show 180,000 or so clones, over 75% seen once. Sequencing was carried out using peripheral blood. The receptors here all came from a man in his fifties or sixties who had recovered from COVID-19.

The V and J genes are TRBV27 and TRBJ1-2; a possible D gene is TRBD1 (5 bases). This CDR3 region has 16 residues. Trimming left V 5 bases short and J 8 bases short, with 24 bases between. CDR1 MNHEY and CDR2 SMNVEV come from the germline V gene (reference sequence). CDR3 amino acids: CASSPSLLPPREGYTF. For the CDR3, the DNA is TGTGCCAGCAGTCCCTCACTACTCCCACCCAGGGAAGGCTACACCTTC.

The V gene is TRBV27, the J gene TRBJ2-7, with a tentative D call TRBD2 (5 bases). The CDR3 is 14 amino acids. Per germline, CDR1 MNHEY and CDR2 SMNVEV (reference sequence). V dropped 2 bases and J dropped 3 bases, with 11 bases sitting between them. The DNA of the CDR3 is TGTGCCAGCAGTTTAGGCCTCGGGATCTACGAGCAGTACTTC. Amino acid sequence: CASSLGLGIYEQYF.

CDR3 in amino acids: CASSIGTSGSREQFF. The DNA for the CDR3 is TGTGCCAGTAGTATAGGAACTAGCGGGAGTCGTGAGCAGTTCTTC. The chain couples TRBV19 to TRBJ2-1; TRBD2 agrees at 11 bases. The CDR3 totals 15 residues. The germline V gene encodes CDR1 LNHDA and CDR2 SQIVND (reference sequence). V lost 1 base to trimming and J lost 9 bases; unmatched junction nucleotides: 5.

This clone turned up a few times. The gene calls are TRBV25-1 and TRBJ1-2; maybe TRBD1 (5 bases). This CDR3 is built from 13 residues. V lost 6 bases, J lost 5 bases, and 13 bases lay in between. Per germline, CDR1 MGHDK and CDR2 SYGVNS. CDR3 nucleotide sequence: TGTGCCAGCAGCGTAGGGGTCTATTATGGCTACACCTTC. Translating it yields CASSVGVYYGYTF.

The rearrangement uses TRBV20-1 and TRBJ1-1; TRBD1 matches at 7 bases. Per the germline V gene, CDR1 is DFQATT and CDR2 is SNEGSKA (reference sequence). V was pared by 3 bases and J by 6 bases, with 7 bases of the junction left unmatched. CDR3 size: 13 residues. CDR3 bases: TGCAGTGCTAGTGGGGACAGATTAGCTGAAGCTTTCTTT. As protein: CSASGDRLAEAFF.

V is TRBV9 and J is TRBJ2-2; 9 bases agree with TRBD2. CDR3 size: 19 residues. Per the germline V gene, CDR1 is SGDLS and CDR2 is YYNGEE. V shed 1 base, J shed 1 base, and the junction held 11 bases outside the gene matches. The CDR3 DNA follows: TGTGCCAGCAGCGTACCCTCGGCGGGAGGGCCGGAGAACACCGGGGAGCTGTTTTTT. Translated: CASSVPSAGGPENTGELFF. The full variable domain, its missing parts supplied by reference TRBV9 and TRBJ2-2, is DSGVTQTPKHLITATGQRVTLRCSPRSGDLSVYWYQQSLDQGLQFLIQYYNGEERAKGNILERFSAQQFPDLHSELNLSSLELGDSALYFCASSVPSAGGPENTGELFFGEGSRLTVL.

This clone is a singleton in its sample. The chain recombines TRBV7-6 with TRBJ1-1; TRBD1 matches 8 bases. Trimming cost V 5 bases and J 0 bases; bases outside gene matches: 8. The CDR3 runs to 16 residues. Germline values: CDR1 SGHVS, CDR2 FNYEAQ. In nucleotides, the CDR3 is TGTGCCAGCAGCCAGGGAACAGGGGGATTGAACACTGAAGCTTTCTTT. Translated: CASSQGTGGLNTEAFF.

This clone has just one count. This chain joins TRBV5-1 and TRBJ2-1, with 15 bases matching TRBD2. The junction had 7 bases not matched to a gene; V was cut back by 4 bases and J by 5 bases. Per the germline V gene, CDR1 is SGHRS and CDR2 is YFSETQ. The CDR3 contains 17 residues. CDR3 in DNA: TGCGCCAGCAGCCCGCGGACTAGCGGGAGGGCTAACAATGAGCAGTTCTTC. This gives the protein CASSPRTSGRANNEQFF.

This rearrangement joins TRBV3-1 (or the pseudogene TRBV3-2) to TRBJ1-2; possible D gene TRBD1, 5 bases. Germline assignment: CDR1 LGHDT and CDR2 YNNKEL (reference sequence). The CDR3 has 15 amino acids. V lost 8 bases, J lost 3 bases, and 19 bases lay in between. The CDR3 DNA reads as TGTGCCAGCCAAAAGACAGCCTCCACTCACTATGGCTACACCTTC. Its protein is CASQKTASTHYGYTF.

The V gene is TRBV28, the J gene TRBJ2-7, with 14 bases matching TRBD2. CDR3 length: 16 residues. Germline V gives CDR1 MDHEN, CDR2 SYDVKM. Trimming took 3 bases from V and 9 from J; bases not matched to a gene: 10. This chain's CDR3 is CASSFPGTSGRYRQYF. The CDR3 nucleotides read TGTGCCAGCAGTTTCCCTGGGACTAGCGGGAGATATCGGCAGTACTTC. The full variable domain, with the rest looked up from reference TRBV28 and TRBJ2-7, is DVKVTQSSRYLVKRTGEKVFLECVQDMDHENMFWYRQDPGLGLRLIYFSYDVKMKEKGDIPEGYSVSREKKERFSLILESASTNQTSMYLCASSFPGTSGRYRQYFGPGTRLTVT.

This chain joins TRBV5-1 and TRBJ2-3, with D tentatively TRBD2 (6 bases). CDR3 length: 12 amino acids. V shed 7 bases and J shed 3 bases, with 9 bases lying between them. Looked up from germline, CDR1 is SGHRS and CDR2 is YFSETQ. The CDR3 region is CASRSGTDTQYF. The DNA for the CDR3 is TGCGCCAGCCGGAGCGGGACAGATACGCAGTATTTT.

The chain carries TRBV6-5 and TRBJ1-2, with 8 bases matching TRBD1. From germline, CDR1 is MNHEY and CDR2 SVGAGI. V trimming: 6 bases; J trimming: 3 bases; junction bases outside the gene matches: 9. This CDR3 is 15 amino acids long. CDR3 amino acids: CASSYYEQGDYGYTF. The CDR3 DNA reads as TGTGCCAGCAGCTATTATGAACAGGGGGACTATGGCTACACCTTC.

The chain uses TRBV7-8 and TRBJ2-1; possible D gene TRBD2, 5 bases. The CDR3 is 19 residues long. V was clipped by 2 bases and J by 4 bases, with 24 bases between them. Germline lookup yields CDR1 SGHVS and CDR2 FQNEAQ. The CDR3 sequence: CASSLRSGSSSPEYNEQFF. CDR3 bases: TGTGCCAGCAGCTTACGGTCGGGATCCTCCTCCCCAGAGTACAATGAGCAGTTCTTC.

The CDR3 loop is CASSTLNPGTSSYNEQFF. The CDR3 nucleotides are TGTGCCAGCAGCACCCTAAACCCGGGGACTAGCTCCTACAATGAGCAGTTCTTC. This sequence joins TRBV11-2 and TRBJ2-1; the match to TRBD2 covers 8 bases. The germline gives CDR1 SGHAT, CDR2 FQNNGV. The length of the CDR3 is 18 residues. J gave up 0 bases and V 5 bases, and 12 bases lay outside the gene matches.

This chain connects TRBV6-2 or TRBV6-3 to TRBJ1-5, with D perhaps TRBD1 (5 bases). Looked up from germline, CDR1 is MNHEY and CDR2 is SVGEGT. Trimming took 7 bases from V and 5 from J, leaving 18 bases between them. The CDR3 has 15 amino acids. CDR3 amino acids: CASTPLQGFDQPQHF. The CDR3 coding sequence is TGTGCCAGCACCCCCCTCCAGGGTTTTGATCAGCCCCAGCATTTT.

This clone was detected a few times. The chain recombines TRBV27 with TRBJ1-1; TRBD1 matches 8 bases. The germline V gene encodes CDR1 MNHEY and CDR2 SMNVEV (reference sequence). This CDR3 is built from 16 residues. V trimming: 2 bases; J trimming: 6 bases; junction bases outside the gene matches: 11. The CDR3 is CASSLIGPIQGAEAFF. CDR3 bases: TGTGCCAGCAGTTTAATCGGCCCGATACAGGGGGCTGAAGCTTTCTTT.

The chain carries TRBV6-2 or TRBV6-3 and TRBJ2-1; 7 bases align to TRBD1. Germline CDR1 and CDR2: MNHEY and SVGEGT. Losses at the gene ends were 5 bases for V and 3 bases for J; bases not matched to a gene: 4. CDR3 length: 14 amino acids. DNA of the CDR3: TGTGCCAGCAGTCGGGCAGGGGGCTACAATGAGCAGTTCTTC. Translation gives CASSRAGGYNEQFF.

The chain is built from TRBV6-2 or TRBV6-3 and TRBJ1-5; D is ambiguous. The V gene lost 6 bases and the J gene lost 6 bases, with 15 bases spanning the gap. CDR1 and CDR2 from the germline V gene are MNHEY and SVGEGT. This CDR3 region has 14 residues. Here the CDR3 reads CASSHYPGSQPQHF. The CDR3 DNA sequence: TGTGCCAGCAGCCACTATCCGGGGAGTCAGCCCCAGCATTTT.

The chain combines TRBV5-1 with TRBJ1-2; D possibly corresponds to TRBD1 (5 bases). V was trimmed by 5 bases and J by 6 bases, leaving 14 bases between them. The CDR3 is 13 amino acids. Germline V gene sequence: CDR1 SGHRS, CDR2 YFSETQ. CDR3 protein: CASSRAGIDGYTF. CDR3 sequence (DNA): TGCGCCAGCAGTCGGGCAGGGATCGATGGCTACACCTTC. The full variable domain, in which reference TRBV5-1 and TRBJ1-2 provide the parts outside the CDR3, is KAGVTQTPRYLIKTRGQQVTLSCSPISGHRSVSWYQQTPGQGLQFLFEYFSETQRNKGNFPGRFSGRQFSNSRSEMNVSTLELGDSALYLCASSRAGIDGYTFGSGTRLTVV.

The chain combines TRBV28 with TRBJ2-7; the match to TRBD1 covers 8 bases. The CDR3 length is 13 residues. V gave up 8 bases and J gave up 3 bases; unmatched junction bases: 6. Germline loops: CDR1 MDHEN, CDR2 SYDVKM. CDR3 loop: CASFRTGLYEQYF. For the CDR3, the DNA is TGTGCCAGCTTCAGGACAGGGCTCTACGAGCAGTACTTC.